This T cell receptor beta chain emerged from a study of T cell repertoires in cytomegalovirus infection. This clonotype was found many times. Its matching antigen is unknown. Study conclusions and caveats: Totalled public TCR beta family frequency picked out people who carried CMV plus the relevant HLA.

TCRdb analysed the reads with MiXCR anew, one entry per CDR3 protein. Of under 250,000 distinct CDR3 sequences listed, about 7% are singletons. Sequenced: PBMCs. This receptor was taken from a human donor in good health (CMV status not recorded). Some clones in this sample may be carry-over from other donors' samples.

This chain's CDR3 is CASSSPSRGPKKDTQYF. The CDR3 bases are TGTGCCAGCAGTTCGCCCTCGCGGGGGCCCAAGAAAGATACGCAGTATTTT. The genes are TRBV6-5 and TRBJ2-3; TRBD2 might be the D (7 bases). V was pared by 4 bases and J by 5 bases, with 22 bases between. Per the germline V gene, CDR1 is MNHEY and CDR2 is SVGAGI. CDR3 length: 17 amino acids.